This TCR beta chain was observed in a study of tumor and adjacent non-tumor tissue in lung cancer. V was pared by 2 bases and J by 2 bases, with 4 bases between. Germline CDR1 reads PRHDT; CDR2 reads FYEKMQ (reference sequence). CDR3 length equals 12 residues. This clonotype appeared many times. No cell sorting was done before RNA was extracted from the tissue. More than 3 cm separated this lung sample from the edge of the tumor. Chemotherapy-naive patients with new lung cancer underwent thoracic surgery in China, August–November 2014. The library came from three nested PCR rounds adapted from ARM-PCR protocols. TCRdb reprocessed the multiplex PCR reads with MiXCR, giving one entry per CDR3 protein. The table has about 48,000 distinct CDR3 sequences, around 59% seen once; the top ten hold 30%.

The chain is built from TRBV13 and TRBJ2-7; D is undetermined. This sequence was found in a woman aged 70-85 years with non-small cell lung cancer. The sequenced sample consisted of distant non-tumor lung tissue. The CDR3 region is CASSLSTYEQYF. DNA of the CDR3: TGTGCCAGCAGCTTAAGTACCTACGAGCAGTACTTC.